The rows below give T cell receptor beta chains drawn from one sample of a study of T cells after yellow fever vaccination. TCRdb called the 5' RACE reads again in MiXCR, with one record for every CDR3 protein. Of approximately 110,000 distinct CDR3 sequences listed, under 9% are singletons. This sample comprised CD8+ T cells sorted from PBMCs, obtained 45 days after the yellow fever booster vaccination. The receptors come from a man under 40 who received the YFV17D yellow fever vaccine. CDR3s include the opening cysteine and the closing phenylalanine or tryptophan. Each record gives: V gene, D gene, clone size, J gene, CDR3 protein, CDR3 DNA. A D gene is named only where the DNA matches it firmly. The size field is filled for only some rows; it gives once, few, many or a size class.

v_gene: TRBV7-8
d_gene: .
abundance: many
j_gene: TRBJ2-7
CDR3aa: CASSGTQGREQYF
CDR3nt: TGTGCCAGCAGCGGTACTCAGGGTCGGGAGCAGTACTTC

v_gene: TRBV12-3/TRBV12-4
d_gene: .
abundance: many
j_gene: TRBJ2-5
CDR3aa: CASSLEPASETQYF
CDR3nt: TGTGCCAGCAGTTTAGAGCCAGCCAGTGAGACCCAGTACTTC

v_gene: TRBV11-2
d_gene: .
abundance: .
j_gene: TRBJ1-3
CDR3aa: CASMDSSISGNTIYF
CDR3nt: TGTGCCAGCATGGACAGTTCTATCTCTGGAAACACCATATATTTT

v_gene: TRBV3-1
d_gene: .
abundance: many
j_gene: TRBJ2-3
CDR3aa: CASSQGATDTQYF
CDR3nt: TGTGCCAGCAGCCAGGGGGCTACAGATACGCAGTATTTT

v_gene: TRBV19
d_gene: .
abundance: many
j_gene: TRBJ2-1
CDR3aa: CASSGKGLHEQFF
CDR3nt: TGTGCCAGTAGTGGGAAAGGGTTGCATGAGCAGTTCTTC

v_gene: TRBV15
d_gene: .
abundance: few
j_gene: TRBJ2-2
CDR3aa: CATSNYTGELFF
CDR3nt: TGTGCCACCAGCAACTACACCGGGGAGCTGTTTTTT

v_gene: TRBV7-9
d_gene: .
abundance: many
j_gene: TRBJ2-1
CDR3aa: CASSWNEQFF
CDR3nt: TGTGCCAGCAGCTGGAATGAGCAGTTCTTC

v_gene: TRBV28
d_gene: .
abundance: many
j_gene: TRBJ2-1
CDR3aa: CASSLGTGAYEQFF
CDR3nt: TGTGCCAGCAGTTTAGGGACTGGGGCATATGAGCAGTTCTTC

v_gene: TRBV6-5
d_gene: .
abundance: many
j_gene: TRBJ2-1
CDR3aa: CASSSPGRNNEQFF
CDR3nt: TGTGCCAGCAGTTCGCCGGGAAGAAACAATGAGCAGTTCTTC

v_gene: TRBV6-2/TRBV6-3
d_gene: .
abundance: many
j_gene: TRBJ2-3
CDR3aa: CASSLGRYTDTQYF
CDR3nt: TGTGCCAGCAGCCTCGGACGGTACACAGATACGCAGTATTTT

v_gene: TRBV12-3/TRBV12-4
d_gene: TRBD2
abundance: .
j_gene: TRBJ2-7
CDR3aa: CASSFAGLDYEQYF
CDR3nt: TGTGCCAGCAGTTTTGCAGGACTAGACTACGAGCAGTACTTC

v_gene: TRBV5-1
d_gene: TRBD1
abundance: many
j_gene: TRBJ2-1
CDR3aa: CASSPWGTGDSVDEQFF
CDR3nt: TGCGCCAGCAGCCCGTGGGGGACAGGGGATAGTGTGGATGAGCAGTTCTTC

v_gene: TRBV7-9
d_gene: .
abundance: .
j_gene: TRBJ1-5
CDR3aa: CASSLGGRAQHF
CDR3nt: TGTGCCAGCAGCTTAGGGGGTAGGGCCCAGCATTTT

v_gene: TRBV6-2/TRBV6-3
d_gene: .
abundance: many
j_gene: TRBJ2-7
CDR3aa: CASSWLNSGSYEQYF
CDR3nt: TGTGCCAGCAGTTGGCTCAACTCGGGCTCCTACGAGCAGTACTTC

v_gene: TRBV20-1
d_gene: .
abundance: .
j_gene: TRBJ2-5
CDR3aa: CSAREKSRGQDTQYF
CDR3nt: TGCAGTGCTAGAGAAAAGTCTCGGGGACAAGACACCCAGTACTTC

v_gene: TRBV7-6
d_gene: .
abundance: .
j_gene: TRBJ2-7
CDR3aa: CASSLIGGGGKAWEQYF
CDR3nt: TGTGCCAGCAGCTTAATAGGCGGTGGCGGGAAAGCTTGGGAGCAGTACTTC

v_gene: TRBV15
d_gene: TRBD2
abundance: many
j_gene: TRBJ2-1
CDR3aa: CATSRDLAGAYNEQFF
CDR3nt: TGTGCCACCAGCAGAGATTTGGCGGGAGCCTACAATGAGCAGTTCTTC

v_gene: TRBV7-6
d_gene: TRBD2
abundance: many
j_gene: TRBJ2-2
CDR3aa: CASSLREGTGELFF
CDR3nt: TGTGCCAGCAGCTTAAGGGAGGGAACCGGGGAGCTGTTTTTT

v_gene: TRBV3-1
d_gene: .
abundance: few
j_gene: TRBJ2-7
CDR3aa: CASSQEGRSYEQYF
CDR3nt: TGTGCCAGCAGCCAAGAAGGGAGATCCTACGAGCAGTACTTC

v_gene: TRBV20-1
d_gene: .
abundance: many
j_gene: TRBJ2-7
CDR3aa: CSARRISSYEQYF
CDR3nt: TGCAGTGCTAGAAGGATATCCTCCTACGAGCAGTACTTC

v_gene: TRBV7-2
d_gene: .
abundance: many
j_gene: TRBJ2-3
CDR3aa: CASSSTSTLTDTQYF
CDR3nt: TGTGCCAGCAGCTCGACTAGTACCCTCACAGATACGCAGTATTTT

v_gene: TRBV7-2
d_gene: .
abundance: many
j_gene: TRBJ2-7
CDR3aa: CASSLVDSLSYEQYF
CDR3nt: TGTGCCAGCAGCTTAGTGGACAGCCTCTCCTACGAGCAGTACTTC

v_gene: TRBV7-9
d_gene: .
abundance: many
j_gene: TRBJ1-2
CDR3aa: CASSRGQNYGYTF
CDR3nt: TGTGCCAGCAGCCGGGGGCAGAACTATGGCTACACCTTC

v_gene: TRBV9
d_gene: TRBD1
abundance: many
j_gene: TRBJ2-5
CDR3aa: CASSTTGDNQETQYF
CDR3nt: TGTGCCAGCAGCACCACAGGGGATAATCAAGAGACCCAGTACTTC

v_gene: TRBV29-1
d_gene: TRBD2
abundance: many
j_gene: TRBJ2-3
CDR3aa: CSVPSGQSTDTQYF
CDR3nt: TGCAGCGTACCTAGCGGACAAAGCACAGATACGCAGTATTTT

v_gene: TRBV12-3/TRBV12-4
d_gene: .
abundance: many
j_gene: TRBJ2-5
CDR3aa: CASSLIGQAEAQYF
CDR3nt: TGTGCCAGCAGTTTGATCGGGCAGGCTGAGGCCCAGTACTTC

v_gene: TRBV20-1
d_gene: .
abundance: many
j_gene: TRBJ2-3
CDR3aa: CSARPPSSTDTQYF
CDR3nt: TGCAGTGCTAGGCCCCCCTCTAGCACAGATACGCAGTATTTT

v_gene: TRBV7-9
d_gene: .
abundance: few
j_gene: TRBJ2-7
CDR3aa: CASSSTRRSAYEQYF
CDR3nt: TGTGCCAGCAGCTCGACTAGAAGGTCTGCCTACGAGCAGTACTTC

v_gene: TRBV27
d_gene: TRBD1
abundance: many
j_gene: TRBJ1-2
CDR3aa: CASSIDRGSGYTF
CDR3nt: TGTGCCAGCAGTATCGACAGGGGAAGTGGCTACACCTTC

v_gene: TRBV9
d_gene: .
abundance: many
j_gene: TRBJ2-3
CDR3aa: CASSVGGSTDTQYF
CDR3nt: TGTGCCAGCAGCGTAGGGGGTAGCACAGATACGCAGTATTTT

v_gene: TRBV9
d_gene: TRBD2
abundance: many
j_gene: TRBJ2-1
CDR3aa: CASSPSGGIYNEQFF
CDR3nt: TGTGCCAGCAGCCCTAGCGGGGGGATTTACAATGAGCAGTTCTTC

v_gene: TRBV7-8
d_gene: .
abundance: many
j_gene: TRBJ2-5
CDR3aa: CASSLASQPEYF
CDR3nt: TGTGCCAGCAGCTTAGCGTCCCAGCCCGAGTACTTC

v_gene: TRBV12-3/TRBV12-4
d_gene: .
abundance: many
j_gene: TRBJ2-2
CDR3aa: CASSSMGGELFF
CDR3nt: TGTGCCAGCAGTTCTATGGGCGGGGAGCTGTTTTTT

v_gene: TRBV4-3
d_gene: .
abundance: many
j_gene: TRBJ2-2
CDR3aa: CASSQDPNGRLTGELFF
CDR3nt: TGCGCCAGCAGCCAAGATCCCAACGGGAGATTAACCGGGGAGCTGTTTTTT

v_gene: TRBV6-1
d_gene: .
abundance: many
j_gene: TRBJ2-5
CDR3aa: CASSQLGTGKQETQYF
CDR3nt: TGTGCCAGCAGTCAATTAGGGACTGGGAAACAAGAGACCCAGTACTTC

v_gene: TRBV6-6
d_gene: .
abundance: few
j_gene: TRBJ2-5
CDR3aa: CASRGTETQYF
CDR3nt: TGTGCCAGCAGGGGTACAGAGACCCAGTACTTC

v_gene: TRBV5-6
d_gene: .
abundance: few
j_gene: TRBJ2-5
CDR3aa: CASSLEEETQYF
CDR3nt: TGTGCCAGCAGCTTGGAAGAAGAGACCCAGTACTTC

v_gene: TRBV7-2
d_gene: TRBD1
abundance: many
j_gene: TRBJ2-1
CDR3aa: CASTQGAGYNEQFF
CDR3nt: TGTGCCAGCACTCAGGGGGCCGGCTACAATGAGCAGTTCTTC

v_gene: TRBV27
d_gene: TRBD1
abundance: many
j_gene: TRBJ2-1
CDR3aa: CASMTRDRVIFTYNEQFF
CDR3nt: TGTGCCAGCATGACCCGGGACAGGGTGATTTTTACCTACAATGAGCAGTTCTTC

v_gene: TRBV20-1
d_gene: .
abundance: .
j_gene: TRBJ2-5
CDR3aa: CSAYFGGGPQEIQHF
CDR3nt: TGCAGTGCGTACTTCGGGGGAGGCCCCCAAGAGATCCAGCACTTC

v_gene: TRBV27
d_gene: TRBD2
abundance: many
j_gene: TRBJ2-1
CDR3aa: CASSFSSGSKDEQFF
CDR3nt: TGTGCCAGCAGTTTTTCTAGCGGGAGCAAGGATGAGCAGTTCTTC

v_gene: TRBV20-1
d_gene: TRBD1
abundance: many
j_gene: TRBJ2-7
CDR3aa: CSAARTGGRYEQYF
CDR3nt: TGCAGTGCTGCCCGGACAGGGGGGCGCTACGAGCAGTACTTC

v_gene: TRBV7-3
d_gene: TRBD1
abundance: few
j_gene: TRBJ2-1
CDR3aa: CASSHSRGALQGGYNEQFF
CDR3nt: TGTGCCAGCAGCCACTCCCGCGGCGCCCTACAGGGGGGATACAATGAGCAGTTCTTC

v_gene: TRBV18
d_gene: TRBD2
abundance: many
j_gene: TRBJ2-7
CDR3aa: CASSRDRDWTSGEAYEQYF
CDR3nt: TGTGCCAGCTCACGTGACAGGGACTGGACTAGCGGGGAGGCCTACGAGCAGTACTTC